These 30 T cell receptor beta chains were all obtained from the same sample, sequenced in a study of CD8+ T cells in alopecia areata. The treatment is: oral pan-JAK inhibitor, 5-10 mg twice daily. RNA extraction and reverse transcription yielded cDNA as sequencing template. Libraries were prepared by immunoSEQ multiplex PCR; TCRdb keeps only in-frame clonotypes and omits some of them. The sample carries more than 150,000 clones, 58% recorded once. The material sequenced was CD8+ T cells sorted from blood, taken at week 24, from a patient treated with tofacitinib. These receptors were collected from a human donor with alopecia areata.

The genes are TRBV11-2 and TRBJ1-1; D gene uncertain. V shed 1 base and J shed 1 base, with 10 bases lying between them. CDR1 is SGHAT, CDR2 FQNNGV, per germline. The CDR3 contains 15 residues. This CDR3 reads CASSLVVRGNTEAFF. In DNA, the CDR3 is TGTGCCAGCAGCTTAGTAGTCCGGGGGAACACTGAAGCTTTCTTT.

This sequence joins TRBV2 and TRBJ2-1, with D possibly TRBD1 on 6 matching bases. The V end was cut by 9 bases, the J end by 7 bases, with 19 bases between. Germline-derived CDR1 and CDR2 are SNHLY and FYNNEI. The CDR3 totals 14 residues. The CDR3 DNA reads TGTGCCAGGGGAAGGGTCTCCCAGGGGAATGAGCAGTTCTTC. It specifies CARGRVSQGNEQFF.

This clone was observed a handful of times. The chain employs TRBV27 and TRBJ2-5, with 7 bases lining up with TRBD1. The CDR3 contains 16 residues. Unmatched junction bases numbered 12, after V lost 4 bases and J lost 4 bases. The germline V gene has CDR1 MNHEY and CDR2 SMNVEV (reference sequence). In nucleotides, the CDR3 is TGTGCCAGCAGTTCCTACTACGACAGGGTGAGAGAGACCCAGTACTTC. Protein sequence: CASSSYYDRVRETQYF.

This clone was found a few times. The V call is TRBV7-2, the J call TRBJ2-5; D call uncertain. Trimming pared 4 bases from V and 0 bases from J, leaving 6 bases between. The CDR3 contains 13 residues. Germline values: CDR1 SGHTA, CDR2 FQGNSA. CDR3: CASSSRYQETQYF. CDR3 sequence (DNA): TGTGCCAGCAGCTCCCGGTACCAAGAGACCCAGTACTTC.

This chain joins TRBV30 and TRBJ2-2; a possible D gene is TRBD1 (5 bases). The CDR3 runs to 13 residues. Germline-derived CDR1 and CDR2 are GTSNPN and SVGIG (reference sequence). Trimming removed 3 bases from V and 1 base from J, with 6 bases in between. CDR3 region: CAWRGENTGELFF. The CDR3, as DNA: TGTGCCTGGAGAGGGGAGAACACCGGGGAGCTGTTTTTT. Supplemented by reference TRBV30 and TRBJ2-2, the full variable domain reads SQTIHQWPATLVQPVGSPLSLECTVEGTSNPNLYWYRQAAGRGLQLLFYSVGIGQISSEVPQNLSASRPQDRQFILSSKKLLLSDSGFYLCAWRGENTGELFFGEGSRLTVL.

This clone was observed a handful of times. The V gene is TRBV2, the J gene TRBJ2-1; D remains ambiguous. The CDR3 spans 11 residues. Germline CDR1 reads SNHLY; CDR2 reads FYNNEI. V lost 8 bases and J lost 5, with 7 bases in between. The CDR3: CASQVHNEQFF. The CDR3 DNA reads as TGTGCCAGCCAGGTCCACAATGAGCAGTTCTTC.

The rearrangement joins TRBV25-1 to TRBJ2-1; D may be TRBD1 (8 bases). Germline CDR1 MGHDK, CDR2 SYGVNS. This CDR3 has 17 residues. V gave up 3 bases and J gave up 0 bases, with 15 bases separating them. The CDR3 coding sequence is TGTGCCAGCAGTGAGTGGGGGGGGACAGGCTCCTACAATGAGCAGTTCTTC. Translation: CASSEWGGTGSYNEQFF.

This chain connects TRBV4-1 to TRBJ2-7, with no clear D. V was trimmed by 2 bases and J by 2 bases, leaving 10 bases between them. The CDR3 spans 14 residues. Germline V lookup: CDR1 MGHRA, CDR2 YSYEKL. The CDR3 reads CASSQIAGPYEQYF. As DNA, the CDR3 is TGCGCCAGCAGCCAAATCGCAGGACCCTACGAGCAGTACTTC.

The chain couples TRBV4-1 to TRBJ2-5; 7 bases agree with TRBD1. The germline V gene encodes CDR1 MGHRA and CDR2 YSYEKL. The CDR3 spans 16 residues. V was clipped by 0 bases and J by 4 bases; unmatched bases: 8. The CDR3 bases are TGCGCCAGCAGCCAAGATAACCAGGGGGTCGCAGAGACCCAGTACTTC. The encoded protein is CASSQDNQGVAETQYF.

There are a few counts of this clone. The chain couples TRBV5-1 to TRBJ1-5; tentatively, D is TRBD1 (5 bases). Germline V gene data show CDR1 as SGHRS and CDR2 as YFSETQ. Deletions cut 5 bases from V and 2 bases from J, with 17 bases between. The CDR3 spans 16 residues. The CDR3 DNA follows: TGCGCCAGCAGATCCGGACCCCCGGGGGGCAATCAGCCCCAGCATTTT. This translates into CASRSGPPGGNQPQHF.

This clone showed up just a few times. This chain links TRBV7-9 with TRBJ1-5, with 7 bases that match TRBD1. The CDR3 contains 16 residues. Germline V lookup: CDR1 SEHNR, CDR2 FQNEAQ (reference sequence). After removal of 5 bases from V and 0 bases from J, the junction contained 7 bases not matched to a gene. The chain's CDR3 is CASSAGTDYSNQPQHF. The CDR3 DNA sequence: TGTGCCAGCAGCGCCGGGACAGACTATAGCAATCAGCCCCAGCATTTT.

The J gene is TRBJ2-1, the V gene TRBV4-1; D is unclear. This CDR3 region has 11 residues. Trimming pared 2 bases from V and 8 bases from J, leaving 4 bases between. The V gene's germline CDR1 is MGHRA and CDR2 YSYEKL. The CDR3, as DNA: TGCGCCAGCAGCCAATCCTATGAGCAGTTCTTC. Translated: CASSQSYEQFF.

There are a few counts of this clone. The CDR3 bases are TGTGCCAGCAGCCCAACGGACGGGGGATACGAGCAGTACTTC. Its protein product is CASSPTDGGYEQYF. The chain has TRBV14 and TRBJ2-7, with D perhaps matching TRBD2 (6 bases). Trimming stripped 4 bases from V and 4 bases from J, with 14 bases between. In germline, CDR1 is SGHDN, CDR2 FVKESK. The CDR3 is 14 residues long.

CDR3 sequence (DNA): TGTGCCTGGAGTTCCGGGACAGGGAAAACCCAGTACTTC. Translated, it gives CAWSSGTGKTQYF. The V and J genes are TRBV30 and TRBJ2-5; 9 bases are a match to TRBD1. Trimming cost V 2 bases and J 8 bases; bases outside gene matches: 6. CDR1 is GTSNPN and CDR2 is SVGIG in the germline V gene (reference sequence). The CDR3 has 13 amino acids.

The V gene is TRBV25-1, the J gene TRBJ1-5; a weak D match, TRBD1 (6 bases). The CDR3 extends over 12 amino acids. The V end was cut by 6 bases, the J end by 5 bases, with 8 bases between. Germline V lookup: CDR1 MGHDK, CDR2 SYGVNS. CDR3 in DNA: TGTGCCAGCAGGGCAGGGGATCAGCCCCAGCATTTT. Translating it yields CASRAGDQPQHF.

V is TRBV5-1 and J is TRBJ1-1; D remains ambiguous. The V and J ends lost 2 bases and 4 bases respectively, with 12 bases between them. The CDR3 extends over 14 amino acids. Germline V gives CDR1 SGHRS, CDR2 YFSETQ. CDR3 residues: CASSFRGLGTEAFF. CDR3 coding DNA: TGCGCCAGCAGCTTTCGGGGTCTGGGCACTGAAGCTTTCTTT.

The sample holds a few counts of this clone. The chain has TRBV29-1 and TRBJ1-2; tentatively, D is TRBD1 (6 bases). Germline CDR1 is SQVTM and CDR2 is ANQGSEA. CDR3 size: 14 residues. V lost 0 bases and J lost 4, with 12 bases in between. The CDR3 here is CSVEEDRAGYGYTF. The CDR3 bases are TGCAGCGTTGAAGAGGACAGAGCGGGCTATGGCTACACCTTC.

This rearrangement joins TRBV5-6 to TRBJ2-7; D call uncertain. V was cut by 4 bases and J by 4 bases, with 15 bases left in between. The CDR3 covers 14 residues. Germline CDR1 reads SGHDT; CDR2 reads YYEEEE. CDR3 DNA: TGTGCCAGCAGCGCACGAAGGGTCGGATACGAGCAGTACTTC. Translating gives CASSARRVGYEQYF.

This chain links TRBV7-2 with TRBJ2-1; the D call may be TRBD1 or TRBD2 (5 bases each). The V gene's germline CDR1 is SGHTA and CDR2 FQGNSA. There are 14 residues in the CDR3. V lost 1 base, J lost 7 bases, and 11 bases lay in between. The CDR3 is CASSLGGSGNEQFF. The CDR3, as DNA: TGTGCCAGCAGCTTAGGGGGGAGTGGGAATGAGCAGTTCTTC. Using reference TRBV7-2 and TRBJ2-1 for the parts outside the CDR3, the full variable domain is GAGVSQSPSNKVTEKGKDVELRCDPISGHTALYWYRQSLGQGLEFLIYFQGNSAPDKSGLPSDRFSAERTGGSVSTLTIQRTQQEDSAVYLCASSLGGSGNEQFFGPGTRLTVL.

This chain uses TRBV29-1 with TRBJ2-6; D possibly corresponds to TRBD1 (6 bases). V lost 3 bases, J lost 0 bases, and 12 bases lay in between. This CDR3 region has 16 residues. CDR1 is SQVTM and CDR2 is ANQGSEA in the germline V gene. The CDR3 protein is CSVEEAGASGANVLTF. The CDR3 DNA reads TGCAGCGTTGAGGAAGCAGGGGCCTCTGGGGCCAACGTCCTGACTTTC. Full variable domain (missing parts from reference TRBV29-1 and TRBJ2-6): SAVISQKPSRDICQRGTSLTIQCQVDSQVTMMFWYRQQPGQSLTLIATANQGSEATYESGFVIDKFPISRPNLTFSTLTVSNMSPEDSSIYLCSVEEAGASGANVLTFGAGSRLTVL.

This clone was recorded only once. This chain joins TRBV4-1 and TRBJ2-1; no clear D gene. The length of the CDR3 is 12 residues. Trimming removed 0 bases from V and 8 bases from J, with 5 bases in between. Germline V lookup: CDR1 MGHRA, CDR2 YSYEKL. The CDR3: CASSQDGYEQFF. CDR3 DNA: TGCGCCAGCAGCCAAGACGGCTATGAGCAGTTCTTC.

This clone was counted once. The chain couples TRBV6-5 to TRBJ2-5, with D perhaps TRBD1 or TRBD2 (5 bases each). In germline, CDR1 is MNHEY, CDR2 SVGAGI. The germline V and J ends were trimmed by 4 bases and 5 bases, with 11 bases remaining between them. This CDR3 has 13 residues. CDR3 sequence: CASSSRGVETQYF. The DNA for the CDR3 is TGTGCCAGCAGTTCGAGGGGTGTGGAGACCCAGTACTTC.

This chain uses TRBV7-9 with TRBJ2-5; TRBD2 is a possible D gene (5 bases). This CDR3 region has 17 residues. Germline V lookup: CDR1 SEHNR, CDR2 FQNEAQ (reference sequence). V lost 6 bases and J 2 bases, leaving 22 bases between the germline ends. In DNA, the CDR3 is TGTGCCAGCAGTCCCGGGGTAGCCCACACGCTACAAGAGACCCAGTACTTC. Amino acids: CASSPGVAHTLQETQYF.

This chain uses TRBV19 with TRBJ2-7; D call uncertain. The CDR3 has 12 amino acids. Looked up from germline, CDR1 is LNHDA and CDR2 is SQIVND (reference sequence). The germline V and J ends were trimmed by 3 bases and 3 bases, with 6 bases remaining between them. The DNA of the CDR3 is TGTGCCAGTAGTATTGGGCGCTACGAGCAGTACTTC. Protein product: CASSIGRYEQYF.

V gene TRBV7-9 combines with J gene TRBJ2-7; unclear D gene. CDR3 length equals 13 residues. Germline V gene lookup returns CDR1 SEHNR and CDR2 FQNEAQ (reference sequence). Between the trimmed V and J ends, which lost 5 bases and 1 base, there was a span of 9 bases. Here the CDR3 reads CASSPAPSYEQYF. In nucleotides, the CDR3 is TGTGCCAGCAGCCCAGCACCGTCCTACGAGCAGTACTTC.

The chain combines TRBV5-6 with TRBJ2-2; 8 bases line up with TRBD1. The CDR3 consists of 16 residues. The V segment lost 5 bases and the J segment 3 bases; nucleotides outside the gene matches: 9. The germline V gene encodes CDR1 SGHDT and CDR2 YYEEEE. CDR3 sequence reads: CASRPGQGWHTGELFF. For the CDR3, the DNA is TGTGCCAGCAGGCCTGGACAGGGTTGGCACACCGGGGAGCTGTTTTTT.

This chain connects TRBV15 to TRBJ2-3; no clear D gene. Between the trimmed V and J ends, which lost 5 bases and 2 bases, there was a span of 14 bases. Germline CDR1 and CDR2: LNHNV and YYDKDF (reference sequence). The CDR3 runs 15 residues. CDR3 in amino acids: CATSEARLFTDTQYF. In nucleotides, the CDR3 is TGTGCCACCAGCGAGGCACGTCTTTTCACAGATACGCAGTATTTT.

J is TRBJ1-2 and V is TRBV7-9; D uncertain. Trimming stripped 5 bases from V and 4 bases from J, with 14 bases between. The germline V gene encodes CDR1 SEHNR and CDR2 FQNEAQ (reference sequence). The CDR3 runs to 14 residues. The CDR3 sequence is CASSPNPTAYGYTF. Written as DNA, the CDR3 is TGTGCCAGCAGCCCTAATCCGACGGCCTATGGCTACACCTTC.

The genes are TRBV5-1 and TRBJ1-1, with D possibly matching TRBD1 (5 bases). The V end was cut by 4 bases, the J end by 1 base, with 20 bases between. Per the germline V gene, CDR1 is SGHRS and CDR2 is YFSETQ. The CDR3 runs 17 residues. This CDR3 reads CASSPDLRGGWNTEAFF. CDR3 DNA: TGCGCCAGCAGCCCGGACCTTCGTGGGGGGTGGAACACTGAAGCTTTCTTT.

In its sample, this clone was seen a few times. This chain joins TRBV7-8 and TRBJ2-1, with D perhaps matching TRBD2 (6 bases). V lost 1 base to trimming and J lost 9 bases, with 13 bases between them. The V gene's germline CDR1 is SGHVS and CDR2 FQNEAQ. This CDR3 has 14 amino acids. CDR3 sequence (DNA): TGTGCCAGCAGCTTAGGGGGGGACGGCAGTGAGCAGTTCTTC. As protein: CASSLGGDGSEQFF.